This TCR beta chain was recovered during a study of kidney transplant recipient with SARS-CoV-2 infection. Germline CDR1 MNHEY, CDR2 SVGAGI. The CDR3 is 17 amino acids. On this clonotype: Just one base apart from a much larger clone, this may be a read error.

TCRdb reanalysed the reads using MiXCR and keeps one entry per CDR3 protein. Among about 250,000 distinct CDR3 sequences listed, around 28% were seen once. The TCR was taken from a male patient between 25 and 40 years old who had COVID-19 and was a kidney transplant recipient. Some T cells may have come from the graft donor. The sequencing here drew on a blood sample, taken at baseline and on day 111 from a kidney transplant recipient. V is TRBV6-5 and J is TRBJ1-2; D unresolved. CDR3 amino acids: CASSVHPECRKTYGYAF. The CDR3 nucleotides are TGTGCCAGCAGTGTGCACCCGGAATGTAGAAAGACCTATGGCTACGCCTTC.